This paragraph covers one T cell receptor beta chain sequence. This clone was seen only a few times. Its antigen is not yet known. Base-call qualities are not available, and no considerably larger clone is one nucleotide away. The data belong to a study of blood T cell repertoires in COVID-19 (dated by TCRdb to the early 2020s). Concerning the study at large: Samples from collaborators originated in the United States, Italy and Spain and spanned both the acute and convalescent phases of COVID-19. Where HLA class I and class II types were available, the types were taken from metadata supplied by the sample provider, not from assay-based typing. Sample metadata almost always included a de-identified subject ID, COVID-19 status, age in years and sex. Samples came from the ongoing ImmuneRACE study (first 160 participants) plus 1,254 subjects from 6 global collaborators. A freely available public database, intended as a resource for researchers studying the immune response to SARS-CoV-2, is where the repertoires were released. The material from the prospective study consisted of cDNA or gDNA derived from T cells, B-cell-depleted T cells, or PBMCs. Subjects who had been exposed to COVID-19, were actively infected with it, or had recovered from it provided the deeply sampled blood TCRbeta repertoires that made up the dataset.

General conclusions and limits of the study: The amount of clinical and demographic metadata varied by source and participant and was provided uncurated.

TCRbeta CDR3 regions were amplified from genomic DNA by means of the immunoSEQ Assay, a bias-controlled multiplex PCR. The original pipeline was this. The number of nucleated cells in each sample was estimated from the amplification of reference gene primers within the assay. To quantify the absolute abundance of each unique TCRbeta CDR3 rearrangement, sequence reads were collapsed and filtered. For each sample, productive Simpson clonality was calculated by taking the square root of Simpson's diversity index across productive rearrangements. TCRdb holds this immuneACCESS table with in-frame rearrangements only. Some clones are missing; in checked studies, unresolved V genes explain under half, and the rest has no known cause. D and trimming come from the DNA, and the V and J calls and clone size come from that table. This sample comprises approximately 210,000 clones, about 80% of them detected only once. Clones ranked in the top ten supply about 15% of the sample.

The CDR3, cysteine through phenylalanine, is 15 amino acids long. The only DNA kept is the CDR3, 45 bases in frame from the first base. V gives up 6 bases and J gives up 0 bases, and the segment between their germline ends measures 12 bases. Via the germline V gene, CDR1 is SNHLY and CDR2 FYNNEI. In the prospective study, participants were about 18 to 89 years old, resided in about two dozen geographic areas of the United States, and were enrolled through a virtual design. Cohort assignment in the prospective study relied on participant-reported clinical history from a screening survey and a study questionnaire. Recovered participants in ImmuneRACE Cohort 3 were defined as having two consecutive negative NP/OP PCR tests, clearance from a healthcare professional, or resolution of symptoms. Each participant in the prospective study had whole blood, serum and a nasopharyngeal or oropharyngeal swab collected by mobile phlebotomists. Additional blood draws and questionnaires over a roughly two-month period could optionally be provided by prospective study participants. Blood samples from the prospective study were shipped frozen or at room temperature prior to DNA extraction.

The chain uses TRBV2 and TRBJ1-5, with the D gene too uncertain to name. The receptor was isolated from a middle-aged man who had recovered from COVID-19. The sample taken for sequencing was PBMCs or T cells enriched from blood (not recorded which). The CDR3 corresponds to CASSGSGNSNQPQHF. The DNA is TGTGCCAGCAGCGGGAGTGGGAATAGCAATCAGCCCCAGCATTTT.